This T cell receptor (beta chain) derives from a study of shared clonotypes between healthy human individuals. Study-wide results and limits: The sharing of about 5.3% of naive CD4 clonotypes was seen across a handful of donors.

On this clone: Antigen: not known.

Germline V gives CDR1 SEHNR, CDR2 FQNEAQ (reference sequence). This CDR3 is built from 11 residues. The ends were cut back, 3 bases at V and 2 bases at J, with 2 bases in the middle. Per the authors' pipeline: ImmunoSEQ only sent back junction sequences with no quality scores, so filtering was done differently. Sequenced by immunoSEQ multiplex PCR; TCRdb stores in-frame clones only, minus some. V and J calls and clone size are given by that table; D and trimming were obtained from the DNA. Of about 680,000 clones in the sample, around 90% are singletons; the top ten hold more than 20%. Naivety among CD8 cells was defined by CD45RO negativity and positive CCR7 selection, thereby excluding terminally differentiated effector memory CD45RA+ cells.

The material sequenced was naive CD8+ T cells sorted from blood. The J gene is TRBJ2-7, the V gene TRBV7-9, with no clear D. The receptor was isolated from a man aged 25-45 years in good health. The CDR3 DNA is TGTGCCAGCAGCTTTGCCTACGAGCAGTACTTC. Its translation is CASSFAYEQYF.